The clone carrying this T cell receptor (beta chain) was detected once. Its antigen is not identified. Vbeta (60) and Jbeta (13) primers were used in the PCR. Profiled with immunoSEQ multiplex PCR; TCRdb holds only in-frame clones, not every one. The table records about 130,000 clones, approximately 85% of them present only once. Between the trimmed V and J ends, which lost 3 bases and 5 bases, there was a span of 22 bases. Germline assignment: CDR1 LNHDA and CDR2 SQIVND (reference sequence). The CDR3 is 18 amino acids. This specimen belongs to a study of cytomegalovirus exposure and HLA in healthy donors. Across the study: A prior study identified 110 million or so unique TCR beta sequences from about 200 million T cells.

Findings and caveats of the study: Presence/absence analysis assumed near-uniform sequencing depth across donors. TCR beta sequences reportedly predicted most subjects' HLA-A and HLA-B alleles accurately. Earlier findings revealed that most TCR beta V segments proved productive either about 90% or about 30% of the time.

The chain combines TRBV19 with TRBJ2-2; maybe TRBD1 (6 bases). Sequencing was performed on PBMCs. The source of this sequence is a woman in her thirties in good health and CMV-seropositive. The CDR3 DNA is TGTGCCAGTAGTATTCTGAGGGGCAGGGGTTTAGGAACCGGGGAGCTGTTTTTT. Its translation: CASSILRGRGLGTGELFF.